A selection of T cell receptor beta chains follows, all from one sample in a study of T cell responses to AZD1222 COVID-19 vaccine. The repertoire was sequenced with immunoSEQ multiplex PCR; TCRdb's copy has only in-frame clones and lacks some. The sample has roughly 140,000 clones, about 93% seen once. Sequenced here: peripheral blood, sampled on day 0 of AZD1222 vaccination. These receptors were collected from an adult in good health. Both conserved end residues are part of each CDR3.

>TRBV10-3|TRBJ1-2
CAISESGAGDYGYTF
>TRBV11-2|TRBJ2-7
CASSSGLAGYEQYF
>TRBV24-1|TRBJ2-2
CATQTGAGELFF
>TRBV27|TRBJ1-6
CASSLGPGQFNSPLHF
>TRBV19|TRBJ1-1
CASSPVGWTGNTEAFF
>TRBV4-1|TRBJ1-2
CASSQGQGYGYTF
>TRBV18|TRBJ1-2
CASSPRDSTNYGYTF
>TRBV2|TRBJ2-5
CASSEQVWTQYF
>TRBV5-1|TRBJ2-3
CASSPDRATDTQYF
>TRBV5-1|TRBJ1-3
CASSLGVIFSGNTIYF
>TRBV3-1/TRBV3-2|TRBJ2-7
CASSRAAGGPYEQYF
>TRBV9|TRBJ2-3
CASSVGQGVTQYF
>TRBV7-3|TRBJ2-1
CASSGDRANNNEQFF
>TRBV27|TRBJ1-5
CASSLRTGGRNQPQHF
>TRBV9|TRBJ2-3
CASSVGGSDTQYF
>TRBV3-1/TRBV3-2|TRBJ1-1
CASSPYSLNTEAFF
>TRBV6-5|TRBJ2-2
CASRYGRLNTGELFF
>TRBV7-9|TRBJ1-5
CASSFAGNQPQHF
>TRBV6-1|TRBJ1-3
CASSEWAGAGNTIYF
>TRBV18|TRBJ2-7
CASSGGGFTYEQYF
>TRBV6-5|TRBJ2-5
CASSYEVRETQYF
>TRBV7-3|TRBJ2-1
CASSPRVEGEQFF
>TRBV5-1|TRBJ1-1
CASSLALAGTTEAFF
>TRBV7-9|TRBJ2-2
CASSPGLAGELFF
>TRBV15|TRBJ2-7
CATSRDQGGSYEQYF
>TRBV9|TRBJ2-1
CASSPREGASYNEQFF
>TRBV19|TRBJ2-3
CASRTSGADLSTQYF
>TRBV4-1|TRBJ1-2
CASSQDQYSGNYGYTF
>TRBV5-1|TRBJ2-7
CASSSWTGSYEQYF
>TRBV11-2|TRBJ1-4
CASSPGTVHEKLFF
>TRBV6-4|TRBJ1-5
CARPRCQPQHF
>TRBV10-3|TRBJ2-3
CAISEPGLAGGQVRTDTQYF
>TRBV7-2|TRBJ1-3
CASSLQVFSGNTIYF
>TRBV4-1|TRBJ2-3
CASSQDRGAGDTQYF
>TRBV7-8|TRBJ2-1
CASSLASPENEQFF
>TRBV7-3|TRBJ2-1
CASSNSAGGEQFF
>TRBV12-3/TRBV12-4|TRBJ2-5
CASSWKETQYF
>TRBV7-2|TRBJ2-2
CASSSKAQRGGELFF
>TRBV10-2|TRBJ1-3
CARRTGLGNTIYF
>TRBV5-1|TRBJ1-1
CASSKGDRRDTEAFF
>TRBV5-4|TRBJ1-2
CASSLPMGQGYGYTF
>TRBV5-5|TRBJ2-3
CASSLGTASTDTQYF
>TRBV19|TRBJ1-4
CASSMQGAYEKLFF
>TRBV7-9|TRBJ2-3
CASRAGWASSTDTQYF
>TRBV21-1|TRBJ2-7
CASSKANPYEQYF
>TRBV9|TRBJ2-5
CASSVEGESYQVETQYF
>TRBV7-9|TRBJ2-1
CASSSQRAGGNEQFF
>TRBV5-4|TRBJ2-1
CASSVDRVGEQFF
>TRBV18|TRBJ1-3
CASSPGASEGNTIYF
>TRBV6-1|TRBJ2-1
CASSERRGLSYNEQFF
>TRBV30|TRBJ1-2
CAWSAEAGPSYGYTF
>TRBV7-8|TRBJ2-7
CASSQAESSSYEQYF
>TRBV28|TRBJ1-5
CASSLWAGNPQPQHF